Listed here are 28 T cell receptor beta chains from one sample, sequenced in a study of vaccination effects on CD4 cells after COVID-19. Ahead of sequencing, the ViraFEST assay grew antigen-specific CD4+ T cells using viral peptide pools. Cultured cells yielded isolated CD4+ T cells after less than 11 days. Participants were given two doses of BNT162b2 or mRNA-1273 vaccine. Sequenced by immunoSEQ multiplex PCR; TCRdb stores in-frame clones only, minus some. The repertoire includes almost 70,000 clones, about 67% of them detected once, and 1.5% to 1.8% sits in the top ten. Their cognate antigens are unknown. The specimen was CD4+ T cells from PBMCs cultured with HCoV-229E spike peptides, collected after COVID-19 vaccination. The receptors were sampled from a human donor who received a COVID-19 vaccine.

The V gene is TRBV19, the J gene TRBJ2-3; the D gene is possibly TRBD1 (5 bases). The CDR3 has 19 amino acids. Germline lookup yields CDR1 LNHDA and CDR2 SQIVND (reference sequence). The germline V and J ends were trimmed by 2 bases and 0 bases, with 21 bases remaining between them. CDR3 sequence reads: CASSIKTVIRFASTDTQYF. CDR3 DNA: TGTGCCAGTAGTATAAAGACAGTTATCCGATTCGCTAGCACAGATACGCAGTATTTT.

The chain couples TRBV24-1 to TRBJ2-5, with D perhaps matching TRBD1 (6 bases). Germline loops: CDR1 KGHDR, CDR2 SFDVKD. CDR3 length: 14 amino acids. V lost 5 bases, J lost 2 bases, and 11 bases lay in between. In DNA, the CDR3 is TGTGCCACCAGTGGGACAGTTCCTCAAGAGACCCAGTACTTC. It specifies CATSGTVPQETQYF.

A few counts support this clone. The V and J genes are TRBV29-1 and TRBJ1-5, with unresolved D. Per the germline V gene, CDR1 is SQVTM and CDR2 is ANQGSEA. Trimming removed 7 bases at V and 7 bases at J, with 17 bases between. This CDR3 has 13 amino acids. The DNA of the CDR3 is TGCAGCGCCAATATCAATGGAGACCAGCCCCAGCATTTT. Its protein product is CSANINGDQPQHF. The full variable domain, in which reference TRBV29-1 and TRBJ1-5 provide the parts outside the CDR3, is SAVISQKPSRDICQRGTSLTIQCQVDSQVTMMFWYRQQPGQSLTLIATANQGSEATYESGFVIDKFPISRPNLTFSTLTVSNMSPEDSSIYLCSANINGDQPQHFGDGTRLSIL.

This chain connects TRBV5-1 to TRBJ1-6, with 7 positions matching TRBD1. V shed 3 bases, J shed 7 bases, and the junction held 10 bases outside the gene matches. The CDR3 contains 16 residues. In germline, CDR1 is SGHRS, CDR2 YFSETQ. The CDR3 is CASSSGAGTANSPLHF. DNA for the CDR3: TGCGCCAGCAGCTCTGGTGCCGGGACAGCAAATTCACCCCTCCACTTT. The full variable domain, completed using reference TRBV5-1 and TRBJ1-6, is KAGVTQTPRYLIKTRGQQVTLSCSPISGHRSVSWYQQTPGQGLQFLFEYFSETQRNKGNFPGRFSGRQFSNSRSEMNVSTLELGDSALYLCASSSGAGTANSPLHFGNGTRLTVT.

The V and J genes are TRBV4-3 and TRBJ2-5, with D tentatively TRBD1 (5 bases). The ends were cut back, 4 bases at V and 5 bases at J, with 17 bases in the middle. Germline lookup yields CDR1 LGHNA and CDR2 YSLEER. CDR3 length equals 15 residues. CDR3 in amino acids: CASSRSQGPVETQYF. CDR3 in DNA: TGCGCCAGCAGCCGATCCCAGGGTCCTGTCGAGACCCAGTACTTC.

The V call is TRBV18, the J call TRBJ2-1; no definite D call. Germline V CDR1 and CDR2: KGHSH, LQKENI. The CDR3 spans 15 residues. The V end lost 5 bases, the J end lost 0 bases, and 11 bases lay between the germline ends. The CDR3 nucleotides are TGTGCCAGCTCAACGACGGTGAGCTCCTACAATGAGCAGTTCTTC. It is translated as CASSTTVSSYNEQFF. The full variable domain, with the rest looked up from reference TRBV18 and TRBJ2-1, is NAGVMQNPRHLVRRRGQEARLRCSPMKGHSHVYWYRQLPEEGLKFMVYLQKENIIDESGMPKERFSAEFPKEGPSILRIQQVVRGDSAAYFCASSTTVSSYNEQFFGPGTRLTVL.

The chain has TRBV9 and TRBJ1-2, with a possible D match to TRBD1 (5 bases). The CDR3 loop spans 12 amino acids. Germline CDR1 reads SGDLS; CDR2 reads YYNGEE. V was pared by 0 bases and J by 7 bases, with 7 bases between. The CDR3 DNA reads TGTGCCAGCAGCGTAGAGGGGTTTGGCTACACCTTC. It codes for CASSVEGFGYTF.

The chain recombines TRBV6-2 or TRBV6-3 with TRBJ1-2; D ambiguous. Per germline, CDR1 MNHEY and CDR2 SVGEGT. V was clipped by 4 bases and J by 5 bases, with 11 bases between them. The CDR3 sequence is 13 residues long. The CDR3 sequence: CASSSLRGYGYTF. In DNA form, the CDR3 reads TGTGCCAGCAGTTCCCTCCGCGGGTATGGCTACACCTTC.

This chain links TRBV14 with TRBJ2-1, with D perhaps matching TRBD1 or TRBD2 (5 bases each). The CDR3 contains 13 residues. The V gene lost 0 bases and the J gene lost 15 bases, with 15 bases spanning the gap. CDR1 is SGHDN, CDR2 FVKESK, per germline. Here the CDR3 reads CASSQDWRMGPFF. Here the CDR3 DNA reads TGTGCCAGCAGCCAAGATTGGAGGATGGGGCCGTTCTTC.

This clone has only a few counts. This chain uses TRBV5-6 with TRBJ1-6, with D possibly being TRBD1 (6 bases). Trimming pared 4 bases from V and 7 bases from J, leaving 6 bases between. This CDR3 is built from 12 residues. From germline, CDR1 is SGHDT and CDR2 YYEEEE. CDR3 DNA sequence: TGTGCCAGCAGCGGACAGAATTCACCCCTCCACTTT. It codes for CASSGQNSPLHF.

The chain employs TRBV2 and TRBJ2-4, with D perhaps TRBD1 (5 bases). CDR3 length: 15 amino acids. The V gene lost 3 bases and the J gene lost 5 bases, with 14 bases spanning the gap. Germline V gene lookup returns CDR1 SNHLY and CDR2 FYNNEI. This CDR3 is CASSDARVGQNIQYF. The CDR3 coding sequence is TGTGCCAGCAGTGACGCCAGGGTGGGGCAAAACATTCAGTACTTC.

The CDR3 nucleotides read TGTGCCAGCAGTCTCACAGGGGTCGGCACCGGGGAGCTGTTTTTT. Protein product: CASSLTGVGTGELFF. The genes are TRBV6-5 and TRBJ2-2; 7 nucleotides line up with TRBD1. Germline CDR1 is MNHEY and CDR2 is SVGAGI. Trimming cost V 5 bases and J 4 bases; bases outside gene matches: 7. This CDR3 comprises 15 residues.

The V call is TRBV7-9, the J call TRBJ2-3, with a possible D match to TRBD1 (6 bases). The V end was cut by 4 bases, the J end by 4 bases, with 9 bases between. CDR1 SEHNR and CDR2 FQNEAQ come from the germline V gene (reference sequence). This CDR3 contains 13 residues. CDR3 DNA sequence: TGTGCCAGCAGCTCGCGGACAGCAGATACGCAGTATTTT. This encodes CASSSRTADTQYF.

The rearrangement links TRBV2 to TRBJ2-7, with D maybe TRBD2 (6 bases). Germline V gene lookup returns CDR1 SNHLY and CDR2 FYNNEI. V was cut by 2 bases and J by 9 bases, with 11 bases left in between. The CDR3 is 12 residues long. CDR3: CASSELGEVQYV. The CDR3 nucleotides are TGTGCCAGCAGTGAACTCGGGGAGGTGCAGTACGTC.

A single count supports this clone. The chain combines TRBV5-1 with TRBJ2-3; D is unclear. V lost 0 bases to trimming and J lost 3 bases, with 11 bases between them. This CDR3 region has 15 residues. Germline CDR1 and CDR2: SGHRS and YFSETQ. The CDR3 DNA follows: TGCGCCAGCAGCTTGGAGGTGGCTGGTACAGATACGCAGTATTTT. Its protein is CASSLEVAGTDTQYF.

There are a few counts of this clone. The chain links TRBV19 to TRBJ1-1, with D possibly TRBD1 on 5 matching bases. The CDR3 spans 13 residues. The germline V gene has CDR1 LNHDA and CDR2 SQIVND (reference sequence). V gave up 3 bases and J gave up 7 bases, with 12 bases separating them. CDR3 sequence reads: CASSIPRQSEAFF. CDR3 DNA sequence: TGTGCCAGTAGTATTCCCCGACAGAGTGAAGCTTTCTTT.

The rearrangement links TRBV10-3 to TRBJ2-3, with D perhaps assigned TRBD1 or TRBD2 (5 bases each). The V gene lost 4 bases and the J gene lost 2 bases, with 22 bases spanning the gap. This CDR3 contains 18 residues. Germline loops: CDR1 ENHRY, CDR2 SYGVKD. The CDR3 DNA reads as TGTGCCATCAGTGGAAAATCCGGGACGCCCTCTCTCACAGATACGCAGTATTTT. It specifies CAISGKSGTPSLTDTQYF.

The rearrangement links TRBV19 to TRBJ1-6, with a tentative D call TRBD1 (6 bases). V was trimmed by 4 bases and J by 4 bases, leaving 11 bases between them. The CDR3 runs 15 residues. The V gene's germline CDR1 is LNHDA and CDR2 SQIVND (reference sequence). The CDR3 here is CASSTLDSYNSPLHF. CDR3 DNA: TGTGCCAGTAGTACCCTGGACAGTTATAATTCACCCCTCCACTTT.

The chain has TRBV10-2 and TRBJ1-4, with a weak D call TRBD1 (6 bases). The length of the CDR3 is 14 residues. The V and J ends lost 5 bases and 7 bases respectively, with 14 bases between them. Germline values: CDR1 WSHSY, CDR2 SAAADI. The CDR3 DNA sequence: TGCGCCAGCAGTCGAGGACAGCTGGCTGAAAAACTGTTTTTT. It is translated as CASSRGQLAEKLFF.

The chain carries TRBV10-1 and TRBJ2-3, with TRBD1 matching over 12 bases. The CDR3 totals 15 residues. The V gene end was trimmed by 4 bases and the J gene end by 5 bases; junction bases not matched to a gene: 4. Germline V gene lookup returns CDR1 WNHNN and CDR2 SYGVQD (reference sequence). CDR3 coding DNA: TGCGCCAGCAGTGGGGGGACAGGGGGCAAAGATACGCAGTATTTT. Translated: CASSGGTGGKDTQYF.

The rearrangement links TRBV9 to TRBJ1-2; 10 bases fit TRBD1. Trimming at V came to 3 bases and at J to 6 bases, leaving 11 bases not matched to a gene. Germline V gives CDR1 SGDLS, CDR2 YYNGEE. This CDR3 has 16 residues. The CDR3 is CASSGGTGDIYDGYTF. The CDR3 bases are TGTGCCAGCAGCGGCGGGACAGGGGACATATATGATGGCTACACCTTC.

This clone was seen more than once but under ten times. The genes are TRBV28 and TRBJ1-6; D is unresolved. V was cut by 3 bases and J by 7 bases, with 4 bases left in between. Germline CDR1 MDHEN, CDR2 SYDVKM. This CDR3 has 12 amino acids. CDR3 sequence: CASSFGNSPLHF. Here the CDR3 DNA reads TGTGCCAGCAGTTTTGGCAATTCACCCCTCCACTTT.

This chain connects TRBV11-2 to TRBJ1-4; no definite D call. This CDR3 comprises 13 residues. Trimming removed 8 bases from V and 4 bases from J, with 11 bases in between. Looked up from germline, CDR1 is SGHAT and CDR2 is FQNNGV. The CDR3 DNA reads as TGTGCCAGCGCGACGGCAAGTAATGAAAAACTGTTTTTT. Protein sequence: CASATASNEKLFF.

V and J are TRBV28 and TRBJ1-2; D is unresolved. Germline-derived CDR1 and CDR2 are MDHEN and SYDVKM. This CDR3 comprises 16 residues. The germline V and J ends were trimmed by 5 bases and 0 bases, with 16 bases remaining between them. The CDR3 DNA sequence: TGTGCCAGCAGTGCCCCATCAGGACGGCCTAACTATGGCTACACCTTC. Protein sequence: CASSAPSGRPNYGYTF.

The chain carries TRBV6-6 and TRBJ2-7; 8 bases match TRBD1. The CDR3 has 13 amino acids. CDR1 is MNHNY, CDR2 SVGAGI, per germline (reference sequence). With 6 bases clipped from V and 6 bases from J, the junction kept 7 bases outside the gene matches. The CDR3 nucleotides read TGTGCCAGCAGCCAGACAGGGGTGACCGAGCAGTACGTC. This gives the protein CASSQTGVTEQYV.

The chain carries TRBV2 and TRBJ1-1, with D perhaps TRBD1 (5 bases). Germline CDR1 reads SNHLY; CDR2 reads FYNNEI. V lost 6 bases to trimming and J lost 5 bases, with 19 bases between them. The CDR3 contains 15 residues. CDR3 DNA sequence: TGTGCCAGCAGCTCACGGGGGACGGAAGCTACTGAAGCTTTCTTT. Encoded protein: CASSSRGTEATEAFF.

The chain joins TRBV30 to TRBJ1-4; D may be TRBD1 (6 bases). V lost 5 bases and J lost 0, with 22 bases in between. Germline-derived CDR1 and CDR2 are GTSNPN and SVGIG (reference sequence). The CDR3 is 18 residues long. This CDR3 is CAWSRGREEFPTNEKLFF. The CDR3 DNA reads TGTGCCTGGTCCAGGGGCCGCGAAGAATTTCCAACTAATGAAAAACTGTTTTTT.

V is TRBV5-1 and J is TRBJ1-4; possible D gene TRBD1, 6 bases. Germline CDR1 SGHRS, CDR2 YFSETQ. The V end lost 1 base, the J end lost 8 bases, and 18 bases lay between the germline ends. The CDR3 is 16 amino acids. Written as DNA, the CDR3 is TGCGCCAGCAGCTTGTCTCCCGGGGGGGCCACAGAAAAACTGTTTTTT. Amino acids: CASSLSPGGATEKLFF.